The entry below describes one T cell receptor (beta chain). Its antigen is still unknown. This sample was taken from a study of blood T cells in healthy people across ages. General study results and limits: Significant beta diversity loss was already apparent by age approximately 40, declining roughly linearly. Underestimates were what the diversity estimates from one million T cells were considered to be.

Germline V gene lookup returns CDR1 LNHNV and CDR2 YYDKDF (reference sequence). V lost 0 bases to trimming and J lost 5 bases, with 16 bases between them. The CDR3 is 16 residues long. It was with a sample-barcoded 5' primer and a J-beta primer mix that a second PCR of about 7 to 12 cycles was run. TCRdb called the 5' RACE reads again in MiXCR, with one record for every CDR3 protein. Of over 950,000 distinct CDR3 sequences listed, under 40% are singletons. The rearrangement joins TRBV15 to TRBJ1-2; tentative D call: TRBD1 (5 bases). The receptor was isolated from a young man in good health. Source material: blood. CDR3 in amino acids: CATSRDGTVRSYGYTF. The CDR3 nucleotides read TGTGCCACCAGCAGAGATGGGACGGTTCGTTCGTATGGCTACACCTTC.